This T cell receptor (beta chain) came from a study of T cell responses to AZD1222 COVID-19 vaccine. TCRdb's table, derived via immunoSEQ multiplex PCR, lists solely in-frame clones and lacks some. The sample yields about 61,000 clones, 81% seen once. CDR1 is WSHSY and CDR2 is SAAADI in the germline V gene. Trimming removed 2 bases at V and 4 bases at J, with 3 bases between. CDR3 length equals 11 residues. Study conclusions and caveats: It was only after the peak T cell response that any repertoires were sampled. Donor demographics were predominantly white British with a female majority; clonal diversity may be underestimated. Among vaccine-associated CD4 TCRs, coverage spanned spike, with dominance at 160-218 and 743-854. Elevations in Spike-specific TCR breadth and depth followed administration of two AZD1222 doses.

This clone was picked up a small number of times. The antigen is not known. This chain uses TRBV10-2 with TRBJ2-7; no clear D. Sequencing used peripheral blood, obtained 28 days after the second AZD1222 dose. The TCR originated in an adult who received the AZD1222 COVID-19 vaccine. CDR3 amino acids: CASSERYEQYF. The CDR3 DNA reads TGCGCCAGCAGTGAGCGTTACGAGCAGTACTTC.